These 17 T cell receptor beta chains were sequenced from one sample in a study of CD8 T cells in ankylosing spondylitis. Their antigens remain unidentified. TCRdb re-analysed the 5' RACE reads in MiXCR, keeping a single row per CDR3 protein. Of approximately 540,000 distinct CDR3 sequences listed, roughly 12% were seen once; the top ten hold under 7.5%. Broader study findings: There was a TCR beta motif, made of several highly homologous variants, that appeared characteristic of ankylosing spondylitis blood.

The sequenced material came from blood, either unsorted or a sorted T cell fraction (not recorded which). These receptors were taken from a male donor with ankylosing spondylitis.

The rearrangement uses TRBV14 and TRBJ1-2; D might be TRBD1 (6 bases). The V and J ends lost 0 bases and 7 bases respectively, with 21 bases between them. The CDR3 is made up of 17 amino acids. CDR1 and CDR2 from the germline V gene are SGHDN and FVKESK. The CDR3: CASSQDPSRGPVRGYTF. The CDR3, as DNA: TGTGCCAGCAGCCAAGATCCTAGTCGGGGGCCGGTACGTGGCTACACCTTC.

The table lists this clonotype with a few counts. The rearrangement uses TRBV20-1 and TRBJ1-5; D is undetermined. CDR1 and CDR2 from the germline V gene are DFQATT and SNEGSKA (reference sequence). The V gene lost 0 bases and the J gene lost 3 bases, with 15 bases spanning the gap. This CDR3 is built from 16 residues. This CDR3 is CSARDGGVSINQPQHF. In DNA, the CDR3 is TGCAGTGCTAGAGATGGTGGCGTATCCATCAATCAGCCCCAGCATTTT.

J is TRBJ2-6 and V is TRBV7-1; 10 bases fit TRBD1. TRBV7-1 counts as an open reading frame of uncertain function. This CDR3 region has 23 residues. V gave up 3 bases and J gave up 0 bases; unmatched junction bases: 20. CDR3 DNA: TGTGCCAGCAGCTCCGTAGTGGGGACAGGGGACCGAAAGCGGCGCTCTGGGGCCAACGTCCTGACTTTC. Amino acid sequence: CASSSVVGTGDRKRRSGANVLTF.

This clonotype showed up just a few times. CDR3 in DNA: TGCGCCAGCAGCTTGGGGGACAGGGGGCTTACTGAAGCTTTCTTT. Protein product: CASSLGDRGLTEAFF. The rearrangement joins TRBV5-1 to TRBJ1-1; 12 bases align to TRBD1. CDR1 SGHRS and CDR2 YFSETQ come from the germline V gene. The CDR3 is 15 residues long. The V segment lost 0 bases and the J segment 5 bases; nucleotides outside the gene matches: 2.

This clonotype was seen more than once but under ten times. V and J are TRBV5-1 and TRBJ2-1; the D gene could be TRBD1 or TRBD2 (6 bases each). V was pared by 4 bases and J by 5 bases, with 16 bases between. Germline V gives CDR1 SGHRS, CDR2 YFSETQ. The CDR3 is 15 residues long. The CDR3 loop is CASSQLQGGNNEQFF. CDR3 DNA: TGCGCCAGCAGCCAACTACAGGGAGGAAACAATGAGCAGTTCTTC. Variable domain in full (rest from reference TRBV5-1 and TRBJ2-1): KAGVTQTPRYLIKTRGQQVTLSCSPISGHRSVSWYQQTPGQGLQFLFEYFSETQRNKGNFPGRFSGRQFSNSRSEMNVSTLELGDSALYLCASSQLQGGNNEQFFGPGTRLTVL.

Only a few counts were recorded for this clonotype. The chain uses TRBV10-2 and TRBJ1-4; D is possibly TRBD1 (6 bases). The CDR3 loop spans 14 amino acids. V lost 6 bases, J lost 4 bases, and 12 bases lay in between. Per the germline V gene, CDR1 is WSHSY and CDR2 is SAAADI. The CDR3: CASRAGALNEKLFF. The CDR3 DNA reads TGCGCCAGCAGAGCAGGGGCGCTTAATGAAAAACTGTTTTTT.

This clonotype was counted only a few times. The chain combines TRBV5-1 with TRBJ2-2; 14 bases are shared with TRBD2. V shed 4 bases and J 7 bases; nucleotides not matched to a gene: 9. CDR1 and CDR2 (germline): SGHRS, YFSETQ. This CDR3 comprises 17 residues. As DNA, the CDR3 is TGCGCCAGCAGCCATCCGGGACTAGCGGGAGAGGACGGGGAGCTGTTTTTT. This codes for CASSHPGLAGEDGELFF.

The CDR3 here is CASSPGTGGWETQYF. The CDR3 DNA reads TGTGCCAGCAGCCCCGGGACAGGGGGGTGGGAGACCCAGTACTTC. The chain combines TRBV12-3 or TRBV12-4 with TRBJ2-5, with 11 positions matching TRBD1. Trimming at V came to 6 bases and at J to 5 bases, leaving 8 bases not matched to a gene. The CDR3 covers 15 residues.

This clonotype occurred many times. This chain joins TRBV5-1 and TRBJ2-2, with 7 nucleotides matching TRBD1. V shed 4 bases and J 1 base; nucleotides not matched to a gene: 4. The CDR3 sequence is 15 residues long. Germline CDR1 reads SGHRS; CDR2 reads YFSETQ. The CDR3 spells CASSIGTVNTGELFF. For the CDR3, the DNA is TGCGCCAGCAGCATCGGGACAGTGAACACCGGGGAGCTGTTTTTT.

The V call is TRBV20-1, the J call TRBJ2-3, with a tentative D call TRBD1 (5 bases). The germline V gene has CDR1 DFQATT and CDR2 SNEGSKA (reference sequence). This CDR3 has 17 residues. The germline V and J ends were trimmed by 0 bases and 4 bases, with 20 bases remaining between them. This CDR3 reads CSARDLSRQGSADTQYF. CDR3 nucleotides: TGCAGTGCTAGAGACCTCAGTAGGCAGGGTTCGGCAGATACGCAGTATTTT.

The gene calls are TRBV4-1 and TRBJ1-1, with D hard to call. V gave up 4 bases and J gave up 5 bases, with 14 bases separating them. Germline loops: CDR1 MGHRA, CDR2 YSYEKL. The CDR3 length is 14 residues. CDR3 nucleotides: TGCGCCAGCAGCCGCGATGGGCAATGGACTGAAGCTTTCTTT. Amino acid sequence: CASSRDGQWTEAFF.

This clonotype was picked up a small number of times. V and J are TRBV25-1 and TRBJ1-5, with TRBD1 as a possible D gene (6 bases). V was shortened by 4 bases and J by 6 bases, with 13 bases between the two germline ends. From germline, CDR1 is MGHDK and CDR2 SYGVNS. CDR3 length: 14 amino acids. The CDR3 here is CASSGLGGTQPQHF. In nucleotides, the CDR3 is TGTGCCAGCAGTGGTTTGGGGGGCACTCAGCCCCAGCATTTT.

This clonotype was counted many times. The chain is built from TRBV7-9 and TRBJ2-3, with unresolved D. The CDR3 covers 14 residues. V was shortened by 5 bases and J by 5 bases, with 14 bases between the two germline ends. The germline V gene has CDR1 SEHNR and CDR2 FQNEAQ (reference sequence). This chain's CDR3 is CASSVSSSRDTQYF. CDR3 nucleotide sequence: TGTGCCAGCAGCGTATCTTCCAGTCGAGATACGCAGTATTTT.

This chain joins TRBV27 and TRBJ2-2; TRBD1 aligns across 11 bases. The junction had 4 bases not matched to a gene; V was cut back by 3 bases and J by 7 bases. This CDR3 spans 15 amino acids. Germline V lookup: CDR1 MNHEY, CDR2 SMNVEV (reference sequence). CDR3 residues: CASSFGQGADGELFF. DNA for the CDR3: TGTGCCAGCAGTTTCGGACAGGGGGCGGACGGGGAGCTGTTTTTT.

This chain joins TRBV7-6 and TRBJ2-1; D ambiguous. V lost 4 bases and J lost 0, with 13 bases in between. Germline V CDR1 and CDR2: SGHVS, FNYEAQ. The length of the CDR3 is 16 residues. The CDR3 is CASSSILTRSYNEQFF. The CDR3 DNA reads as TGTGCCAGCAGCTCCATTTTGACCCGCTCCTACAATGAGCAGTTCTTC.

This clonotype has only a few counts. The chain joins TRBV5-1 to TRBJ1-1; D unclear. The CDR3 covers 11 residues. Trimming removed 4 bases from V and 10 bases from J, with 11 bases in between. Germline CDR1 reads SGHRS; CDR2 reads YFSETQ. The chain's CDR3 is CASSLGAGAFF. CDR3 DNA: TGCGCCAGCAGCCTAGGCGCGGGAGCTTTCTTT.

This clonotype was observed a handful of times. The chain uses TRBV6-1 and TRBJ2-5; 8 bases line up with TRBD2. CDR1 is MNHNS, CDR2 SASEGT, per germline. The junction had 6 bases not matched to a gene; V was cut back by 2 bases and J by 7 bases. The CDR3 length is 14 residues. CDR3 region: CASSENGGGWTQYF. CDR3 in DNA: TGTGCCAGCAGTGAAAACGGGGGGGGGTGGACCCAGTACTTC.